This T cell receptor beta chain was sequenced during a study of beta chain bispecific antibodies for T cell cancers. Study-level results: In these mixed samples, most targeted TRBV reads derived from the leukemia cell line.

T cells were expanded from blood mononuclear cells for three to four days with anti-CD3 OKT3 or CD3/CD28 beads. In its sample, this clonotype was seen many times. Its target is unknown. One junction end disagrees with the germline gene, perhaps due to a read error. The CDR3 is made up of 13 amino acids. The germline CDR1 and CDR2 sequences are DFQATT and SNEGSKA (reference sequence). TCRdb re-analysed the 5' RACE reads in MiXCR, keeping a single row per CDR3 protein. Here the sample spans some 20,000 distinct CDR3 sequences, under 3% being singletons. The sample taken for sequencing was healthy donor T cells cultured with leukemia cells. The source of this sequence is a human donor in good health. Some clones in this sample may be carry-over from other donors' samples. The chain recombines TRBV20-1 with TRBJ2-5, with TRBD1 matching 8 bases. The DNA of the CDR3 is TGCAGTGCTAGGGAGACCGGGACAGGCGCCGAATTTTTC. Residues: CSARETGTGAEFF.